The next 29 T cell receptor beta chains were all read from a single sample in a study of regulatory T cells in long-lasting Graves disease. To make TCR beta libraries, researchers used iRepertoire HTBI primers and Arm-PCR of CDR3 regions. TCRdb fed the multiplex PCR reads into MiXCR, producing one record per CDR3 protein. The sample includes a few hundred thousand distinct CDR3 sequences, roughly 21% of them seen just once. Time point noted: newly diagnosed GD, antithyroid drugs for less than 3 months. PBMC-extracted RNA yielded the TCR library. This sample comprised peripheral blood mononuclear cells (PBMCs), obtained at new diagnosis, from a patient treated with antithyroid drugs. These receptors came from a female donor with Graves disease.

This clonotype was counted a few times. The V gene is TRBV25-1, the J gene TRBJ2-3; the D is unclear. Per germline, CDR1 MGHDK and CDR2 SYGVNS. V lost 4 bases to trimming and J lost 4 bases, with 6 bases between them. The CDR3 extends over 12 amino acids. The CDR3, as DNA: TGTGCCAGCAGTGCTGTGGCAGATACGCAGTATTTT. Translating gives CASSAVADTQYF. The complete variable domain, with remaining parts taken from reference TRBV25-1 and TRBJ2-3, reads EADIYQTPRYLVIGTGKKITLECSQTMGHDKMYWYQQDPGMELHLIHYSYGVNSTEKGDLSSESTVSRIRTEHFPLTLESARPSHTSQYLCASSAVADTQYFGPGTRLTVL.

This clonotype was found a few times. The rearrangement uses TRBV2 and TRBJ2-5; D call uncertain. The CDR3 loop spans 14 amino acids. Germline-derived CDR1 and CDR2 are SNHLY and FYNNEI. V was trimmed by 3 bases and J by 5 bases, leaving 13 bases between them. The CDR3 loop is CASSERTFTETQYF. The CDR3 DNA reads TGTGCCAGCAGTGAGAGGACCTTTACGGAGACCCAGTACTTC.

The rearrangement uses TRBV7-6 and TRBJ2-7; no reliable D call. Per germline, CDR1 SGHVS and CDR2 FNYEAQ. The CDR3 contains 13 residues. With 6 bases removed from V and 0 bases from J, the gap between germline ends came to 9 bases. CDR3 sequence reads: CASSLEISYEQYF. CDR3 nucleotide sequence: TGTGCCAGCAGTCTAGAGATCTCCTACGAGCAGTACTTC.

This sequence joins TRBV30 and TRBJ2-5, with D hard to call. Per germline, CDR1 GTSNPN and CDR2 SVGIG (reference sequence). The V end lost 5 bases, the J end lost 5 bases, and 18 bases lay between the germline ends. CDR3 size: 14 residues. CDR3 in amino acids: CAWQRSSLEETQYF. The CDR3 DNA follows: TGTGCCTGGCAAAGGAGCAGCCTTGAGGAGACCCAGTACTTC.

This clonotype appeared many times. CDR3 amino acids: CASSYHSDAGTGKETQYF. In DNA, the CDR3 is TGTGCCAGCAGTTACCATTCAGACGCCGGGACAGGGAAAGAGACCCAGTACTTC. This rearrangement joins TRBV6-5 to TRBJ2-5; 9 bases map to TRBD1. Germline trimming cut 2 bases from V and 3 bases from J; bases unmatched to any gene: 13. CDR3 size: 18 residues. Germline V gene lookup returns CDR1 MNHEY and CDR2 SVGAGI.

This chain connects TRBV10-3 to TRBJ2-7; weak D call: TRBD1 (5 bases). Germline CDR1 reads ENHRY; CDR2 reads SYGVKD. The CDR3 is 13 residues long. Trimming shortened V by 2 bases and J by 2 bases, and 7 bases separated the two germline ends. CDR3 in amino acids: CAISEDRAYEQYF. CDR3 DNA: TGTGCCATCAGTGAGGACAGAGCCTACGAGCAGTACTTC.

This clonotype was detected only once. The junction departs from germline at one end; a sequencing error may be responsible. The chain recombines TRBV7-8 with TRBJ1-6, with D uncertain. Germline CDR1 and CDR2: SGHVS and FQNEAQ. This CDR3 region has 12 residues. CDR3 DNA sequence: TGTGCCAGCAGCCCGCGTAATTCACCCCCCCACTTT. Its protein is CASSPRNSPPHF.

This clonotype has a handful of counts. This chain links TRBV2 with TRBJ2-5; 13 nucleotides line up with TRBD2. V dropped 5 bases and J dropped 5; count of bases not matched to a gene: 8. Germline V gene data show CDR1 as SNHLY and CDR2 as FYNNEI. The length of the CDR3 is 16 residues. CDR3 region: CASSKGLAGAGETQYF. As DNA, the CDR3 is TGTGCCAGCAGTAAAGGACTAGCGGGAGCCGGGGAGACCCAGTACTTC.

The V and J genes are TRBV7-2 and TRBJ2-5, with 9 positions matching TRBD1. Looked up from germline, CDR1 is SGHTA and CDR2 is FQGNSA. The ends lost 5 bases at V and 5 bases at J; junction bases unmatched: 9. This CDR3 is built from 15 residues. In nucleotides, the CDR3 is TGTGCCAGCAGCCTGGGACAGGGATTCGGGGAGACCCAGTACTTC. Protein: CASSLGQGFGETQYF.

This rearrangement joins TRBV6-1 to TRBJ2-3; TRBD2 matches 10 bases. The CDR3 runs 17 residues. The germline gives CDR1 MNHNS, CDR2 SASEGT. J was trimmed by 0 bases and V by 7 bases; bases with no gene match: 10. CDR3: CASNSKRGGYSTDTQYF. For the CDR3, the DNA is TGTGCCAGCAATAGCAAGCGGGGGGGCTACAGCACAGATACGCAGTATTTT.

Note on this clonotype: This probably arose from a read error, given a far larger clone one base away. V usage is TRBV7-2 and J usage is TRBJ1-1; D is perhaps TRBD1 (5 bases). V shed 3 bases and J shed 1 base, with 9 bases lying between them. CDR3 length: 14 amino acids. CDR1 is SGHTA, CDR2 FQGNSA, per germline. The CDR3 DNA follows: TGTGCCAGCAGCTTGGGGGGAACGAACACTGAAGCTTTCTTT. This sequence encodes CASSLGGTNTEAFF. Filled out from reference TRBV7-2 and TRBJ1-1, the complete variable domain reads GAGVSQSPSNKVTEKGKDVELRCDPISGHTALYWYRQSLGQGLEFLIYFQGNSAPDKSGLPSDRFSAERTGGSVSTLTIQRTQQEDSAVYLCASSLGGTNTEAFFGQGTRLTVV.

In its sample, this clonotype was seen many times. The chain links TRBV6-5 to TRBJ2-5, with D unresolved. Germline CDR1 is MNHEY and CDR2 is SVGAGI. Trimming removed 2 bases from V and 1 base from J, with 11 bases in between. CDR3 length: 15 amino acids. The chain's CDR3 is CASSYPGPSQETQYF. CDR3 DNA: TGTGCCAGCAGTTACCCCGGACCGTCCCAAGAGACCCAGTACTTC.

This clonotype showed up just a few times. The CDR3 sequence is CASSHPAVSSYEQYF. CDR3 bases: TGTGCCAGCAGCCATCCAGCGGTAAGCTCCTACGAGCAGTACTTC. The chain recombines TRBV7-9 with TRBJ2-7, with D maybe TRBD2 (5 bases). V was cut by 5 bases and J by 0 bases, with 14 bases left in between. Germline V CDR1 and CDR2: SEHNR, FQNEAQ (reference sequence). The length of the CDR3 is 15 residues.

This clonotype was recorded a few times. The chain couples TRBV19 to TRBJ2-3, with D possibly being TRBD2 (6 bases). Germline values: CDR1 LNHDA, CDR2 SQIVND (reference sequence). The CDR3 sequence is 15 residues long. V was trimmed by 10 bases and J by 0 bases, leaving 17 bases between them. CDR3 in amino acids: CATRTTMPSTDTQYF. In nucleotides, the CDR3 is TGTGCCACCAGGACTACCATGCCAAGCACAGATACGCAGTATTTT.

This clonotype came up many times. The chain has TRBV27 and TRBJ1-1, with TRBD1 matching 9 bases. CDR1 is MNHEY, CDR2 SMNVEV, per germline (reference sequence). After removal of 8 bases from V and 3 bases from J, the junction contained 13 bases not matched to a gene. The CDR3 has 16 amino acids. CDR3 sequence (DNA): TGTGCCAGCGGGCCTCGGGACAGGGCCCGCGACACTGAAGCTTTCTTT. Residues: CASGPRDRARDTEAFF.

This clonotype showed up many times. This chain uses TRBV7-6 with TRBJ2-3; TRBD1 agrees at 9 bases. V dropped 5 bases and J dropped 4; count of bases not matched to a gene: 10. In germline, CDR1 is SGHVS, CDR2 FNYEAQ. CDR3 length equals 16 residues. The CDR3: CASSQWDRERPDTQYF. CDR3 sequence (DNA): TGTGCCAGCAGCCAGTGGGACAGGGAGCGACCAGATACGCAGTATTTT.

This clonotype was seen repeatedly, ten times or more. The genes are TRBV20-1 and TRBJ2-7; 8 positions match TRBD1. V gave up 6 bases and J gave up 0 bases; unmatched junction bases: 7. CDR1 is DFQATT and CDR2 is SNEGSKA in the germline V gene (reference sequence). The CDR3 is made up of 14 amino acids. CDR3 sequence reads: CSAAAGTGSYEQYF. CDR3 DNA: TGCAGTGCAGCTGCCGGGACAGGCTCCTACGAGCAGTACTTC.

There are a few counts of this clonotype. A clone one base away is much larger, so this may be a read error. Without the conserved terminal phenylalanine or tryptophan, this CDR3 likely stems from a read error. The chain links TRBV7-9 to TRBJ2-3, with 8 nucleotides matching TRBD2. Per the germline V gene, CDR1 is SEHNR and CDR2 is FQNEAQ (reference sequence). The CDR3 sequence is 14 residues long. The J segment lost 4 bases and the V segment lost 3 bases, leaving 3 bases of the junction unmatched. The CDR3 reads CASSFPGLADTQYL. The CDR3 DNA sequence: TGTGCCAGCAGCTTCCCGGGACTAGCAGATACGCAGTATCTT.

The chain is built from TRBV6-5 and TRBJ2-3; 13 bases agree with TRBD2. This CDR3 has 17 amino acids. With 0 bases clipped from V and 1 base from J, the junction kept 1 base outside the gene matches. The germline V gene has CDR1 MNHEY and CDR2 SVGAGI. CDR3: CASSYSTSGGRTDTQYF. CDR3 nucleotide sequence: TGTGCCAGCAGTTACTCGACTAGCGGGGGGCGCACAGATACGCAGTATTTT.

This clonotype was detected ten times or more. The CDR3 protein is CASRTTDTEAFF. CDR3 DNA sequence: TGCGCCAGCAGGACCACGGACACTGAAGCTTTCTTT. The chain couples TRBV5-1 to TRBJ1-1; no reliable D call. This CDR3 contains 12 residues. Germline loops: CDR1 SGHRS, CDR2 YFSETQ. V gave up 5 bases and J gave up 3 bases, with 8 bases separating them.

This clonotype was recorded many times. V and J are TRBV5-6 and TRBJ1-1; no reliable D call. Trimming left V 1 base short and J 0 bases short, with 4 bases between. CDR3 length: 13 amino acids. Germline CDR1 is SGHDT and CDR2 is YYEEEE. CDR3 protein: CASSLRLNTEAFF. As DNA, the CDR3 is TGTGCCAGCAGCTTGAGACTGAACACTGAAGCTTTCTTT.

This clonotype was recorded many times. This chain connects TRBV6-1 to TRBJ2-7; 7 nucleotides align to TRBD1. Germline V gives CDR1 MNHNS, CDR2 SASEGT. V was pared by 6 bases and J by 3 bases, with 11 bases of the junction left unmatched. The CDR3 spans 15 residues. The CDR3 here is CASSLKTGADYEQYF. The CDR3 DNA reads TGTGCCAGCAGCCTCAAAACAGGGGCAGACTACGAGCAGTACTTC.

Comments on this clonotype: Possible read error: a much larger clone is one base away. Here the CDR3 reads CGVRGVSYNEQFF. The CDR3 DNA reads TGTGGCGTACGGGGTGTCTCCTACAATGAGCAGTTCTTC. The rearrangement joins TRBV6-2 or TRBV6-3 to TRBJ2-1, with a possible D match to TRBD2 (5 bases). This CDR3 contains 13 residues. Per the germline V gene, CDR1 is MNHEY and CDR2 is SVGEGT.

About this clonotype: One base away lies a much larger clone, so this may be a sequencing read error. The conserved phenylalanine or tryptophan is not found at the CDR3 terminus, so this likely reflects a read error. In nucleotides, the CDR3 is TGTGCCAGCACCGCTCCAGGGGCTGGAAACACCATATATTCT. Protein: CASTAPGAGNTIYS. The chain couples TRBV7-9 to TRBJ1-3; tentatively, D is TRBD1 (6 bases). The germline CDR1 and CDR2 sequences are SEHNR and FQNEAQ (reference sequence). The ends were cut back, 7 bases at V and 2 bases at J, with 12 bases in the middle. This CDR3 has 14 residues.

At least ten counts were recorded for this clonotype. This rearrangement joins TRBV12-3 or TRBV12-4 to TRBJ1-5; TRBD1 matches at 9 bases. The V gene end was trimmed by 5 bases and the J gene end by 6 bases; junction bases not matched to a gene: 8. CDR3 length: 15 residues. CDR3 nucleotide sequence: TGTGCCAGCAGTGAAGGGACAGGGCGTGGTCAGCCCCAGCATTTT. Encoded protein: CASSEGTGRGQPQHF.

This clonotype has ten or more counts. The chain uses TRBV12-3 or TRBV12-4 and TRBJ1-5; no clear D gene. This CDR3 contains 16 residues. With 5 bases removed from V and 4 bases from J, the gap between germline ends came to 18 bases. CDR3 nucleotide sequence: TGTGCCAGCAGTCATGGGCGGTGGGGAGGTAATCAGCCCCAGCATTTT. It is translated as CASSHGRWGGNQPQHF.

This clonotype was recorded many times. V usage is TRBV7-2 and J usage is TRBJ1-1; D is unresolved. The germline V gene has CDR1 SGHTA and CDR2 FQGNSA. The CDR3 runs to 12 residues. V lost 6 bases and J 7 bases, leaving 12 bases between the germline ends. The CDR3 region is CASRHSVGEAFF. As DNA, the CDR3 is TGTGCCAGCAGACACAGCGTGGGTGAAGCTTTCTTT.

This clonotype showed up just a few times. The chain links TRBV30 to TRBJ2-3; 10 nucleotides align to TRBD2. Germline CDR1 and CDR2: GTSNPN and SVGIG (reference sequence). The CDR3 length is 14 residues. The J segment lost 8 bases and the V segment lost 5 bases, leaving 10 bases of the junction unmatched. In nucleotides, the CDR3 is TGTGCCTGGGTCGTAGCGGGAGGCGGCGGTACGCAGTATTTT. Protein sequence: CAWVVAGGGGTQYF.

Concerning this clonotype: With a far larger clone one base away, a read error is the likely cause. V is TRBV11-2 and J is TRBJ2-3, with D possibly TRBD1 on 6 matching bases. The better agreement between TRBJ2-5 and the DNA end casts doubt on the J call. The CDR3 is made up of 18 amino acids. The germline V gene has CDR1 SGHAT and CDR2 FQNNGV. CDR3 coding DNA: TGTGCCAGCAGCTTCGTGGTAGCGAGAGTGGGGGCCCCAGAGACCCAGTACTTC. It specifies CASSFVVARVGAPETQYF.